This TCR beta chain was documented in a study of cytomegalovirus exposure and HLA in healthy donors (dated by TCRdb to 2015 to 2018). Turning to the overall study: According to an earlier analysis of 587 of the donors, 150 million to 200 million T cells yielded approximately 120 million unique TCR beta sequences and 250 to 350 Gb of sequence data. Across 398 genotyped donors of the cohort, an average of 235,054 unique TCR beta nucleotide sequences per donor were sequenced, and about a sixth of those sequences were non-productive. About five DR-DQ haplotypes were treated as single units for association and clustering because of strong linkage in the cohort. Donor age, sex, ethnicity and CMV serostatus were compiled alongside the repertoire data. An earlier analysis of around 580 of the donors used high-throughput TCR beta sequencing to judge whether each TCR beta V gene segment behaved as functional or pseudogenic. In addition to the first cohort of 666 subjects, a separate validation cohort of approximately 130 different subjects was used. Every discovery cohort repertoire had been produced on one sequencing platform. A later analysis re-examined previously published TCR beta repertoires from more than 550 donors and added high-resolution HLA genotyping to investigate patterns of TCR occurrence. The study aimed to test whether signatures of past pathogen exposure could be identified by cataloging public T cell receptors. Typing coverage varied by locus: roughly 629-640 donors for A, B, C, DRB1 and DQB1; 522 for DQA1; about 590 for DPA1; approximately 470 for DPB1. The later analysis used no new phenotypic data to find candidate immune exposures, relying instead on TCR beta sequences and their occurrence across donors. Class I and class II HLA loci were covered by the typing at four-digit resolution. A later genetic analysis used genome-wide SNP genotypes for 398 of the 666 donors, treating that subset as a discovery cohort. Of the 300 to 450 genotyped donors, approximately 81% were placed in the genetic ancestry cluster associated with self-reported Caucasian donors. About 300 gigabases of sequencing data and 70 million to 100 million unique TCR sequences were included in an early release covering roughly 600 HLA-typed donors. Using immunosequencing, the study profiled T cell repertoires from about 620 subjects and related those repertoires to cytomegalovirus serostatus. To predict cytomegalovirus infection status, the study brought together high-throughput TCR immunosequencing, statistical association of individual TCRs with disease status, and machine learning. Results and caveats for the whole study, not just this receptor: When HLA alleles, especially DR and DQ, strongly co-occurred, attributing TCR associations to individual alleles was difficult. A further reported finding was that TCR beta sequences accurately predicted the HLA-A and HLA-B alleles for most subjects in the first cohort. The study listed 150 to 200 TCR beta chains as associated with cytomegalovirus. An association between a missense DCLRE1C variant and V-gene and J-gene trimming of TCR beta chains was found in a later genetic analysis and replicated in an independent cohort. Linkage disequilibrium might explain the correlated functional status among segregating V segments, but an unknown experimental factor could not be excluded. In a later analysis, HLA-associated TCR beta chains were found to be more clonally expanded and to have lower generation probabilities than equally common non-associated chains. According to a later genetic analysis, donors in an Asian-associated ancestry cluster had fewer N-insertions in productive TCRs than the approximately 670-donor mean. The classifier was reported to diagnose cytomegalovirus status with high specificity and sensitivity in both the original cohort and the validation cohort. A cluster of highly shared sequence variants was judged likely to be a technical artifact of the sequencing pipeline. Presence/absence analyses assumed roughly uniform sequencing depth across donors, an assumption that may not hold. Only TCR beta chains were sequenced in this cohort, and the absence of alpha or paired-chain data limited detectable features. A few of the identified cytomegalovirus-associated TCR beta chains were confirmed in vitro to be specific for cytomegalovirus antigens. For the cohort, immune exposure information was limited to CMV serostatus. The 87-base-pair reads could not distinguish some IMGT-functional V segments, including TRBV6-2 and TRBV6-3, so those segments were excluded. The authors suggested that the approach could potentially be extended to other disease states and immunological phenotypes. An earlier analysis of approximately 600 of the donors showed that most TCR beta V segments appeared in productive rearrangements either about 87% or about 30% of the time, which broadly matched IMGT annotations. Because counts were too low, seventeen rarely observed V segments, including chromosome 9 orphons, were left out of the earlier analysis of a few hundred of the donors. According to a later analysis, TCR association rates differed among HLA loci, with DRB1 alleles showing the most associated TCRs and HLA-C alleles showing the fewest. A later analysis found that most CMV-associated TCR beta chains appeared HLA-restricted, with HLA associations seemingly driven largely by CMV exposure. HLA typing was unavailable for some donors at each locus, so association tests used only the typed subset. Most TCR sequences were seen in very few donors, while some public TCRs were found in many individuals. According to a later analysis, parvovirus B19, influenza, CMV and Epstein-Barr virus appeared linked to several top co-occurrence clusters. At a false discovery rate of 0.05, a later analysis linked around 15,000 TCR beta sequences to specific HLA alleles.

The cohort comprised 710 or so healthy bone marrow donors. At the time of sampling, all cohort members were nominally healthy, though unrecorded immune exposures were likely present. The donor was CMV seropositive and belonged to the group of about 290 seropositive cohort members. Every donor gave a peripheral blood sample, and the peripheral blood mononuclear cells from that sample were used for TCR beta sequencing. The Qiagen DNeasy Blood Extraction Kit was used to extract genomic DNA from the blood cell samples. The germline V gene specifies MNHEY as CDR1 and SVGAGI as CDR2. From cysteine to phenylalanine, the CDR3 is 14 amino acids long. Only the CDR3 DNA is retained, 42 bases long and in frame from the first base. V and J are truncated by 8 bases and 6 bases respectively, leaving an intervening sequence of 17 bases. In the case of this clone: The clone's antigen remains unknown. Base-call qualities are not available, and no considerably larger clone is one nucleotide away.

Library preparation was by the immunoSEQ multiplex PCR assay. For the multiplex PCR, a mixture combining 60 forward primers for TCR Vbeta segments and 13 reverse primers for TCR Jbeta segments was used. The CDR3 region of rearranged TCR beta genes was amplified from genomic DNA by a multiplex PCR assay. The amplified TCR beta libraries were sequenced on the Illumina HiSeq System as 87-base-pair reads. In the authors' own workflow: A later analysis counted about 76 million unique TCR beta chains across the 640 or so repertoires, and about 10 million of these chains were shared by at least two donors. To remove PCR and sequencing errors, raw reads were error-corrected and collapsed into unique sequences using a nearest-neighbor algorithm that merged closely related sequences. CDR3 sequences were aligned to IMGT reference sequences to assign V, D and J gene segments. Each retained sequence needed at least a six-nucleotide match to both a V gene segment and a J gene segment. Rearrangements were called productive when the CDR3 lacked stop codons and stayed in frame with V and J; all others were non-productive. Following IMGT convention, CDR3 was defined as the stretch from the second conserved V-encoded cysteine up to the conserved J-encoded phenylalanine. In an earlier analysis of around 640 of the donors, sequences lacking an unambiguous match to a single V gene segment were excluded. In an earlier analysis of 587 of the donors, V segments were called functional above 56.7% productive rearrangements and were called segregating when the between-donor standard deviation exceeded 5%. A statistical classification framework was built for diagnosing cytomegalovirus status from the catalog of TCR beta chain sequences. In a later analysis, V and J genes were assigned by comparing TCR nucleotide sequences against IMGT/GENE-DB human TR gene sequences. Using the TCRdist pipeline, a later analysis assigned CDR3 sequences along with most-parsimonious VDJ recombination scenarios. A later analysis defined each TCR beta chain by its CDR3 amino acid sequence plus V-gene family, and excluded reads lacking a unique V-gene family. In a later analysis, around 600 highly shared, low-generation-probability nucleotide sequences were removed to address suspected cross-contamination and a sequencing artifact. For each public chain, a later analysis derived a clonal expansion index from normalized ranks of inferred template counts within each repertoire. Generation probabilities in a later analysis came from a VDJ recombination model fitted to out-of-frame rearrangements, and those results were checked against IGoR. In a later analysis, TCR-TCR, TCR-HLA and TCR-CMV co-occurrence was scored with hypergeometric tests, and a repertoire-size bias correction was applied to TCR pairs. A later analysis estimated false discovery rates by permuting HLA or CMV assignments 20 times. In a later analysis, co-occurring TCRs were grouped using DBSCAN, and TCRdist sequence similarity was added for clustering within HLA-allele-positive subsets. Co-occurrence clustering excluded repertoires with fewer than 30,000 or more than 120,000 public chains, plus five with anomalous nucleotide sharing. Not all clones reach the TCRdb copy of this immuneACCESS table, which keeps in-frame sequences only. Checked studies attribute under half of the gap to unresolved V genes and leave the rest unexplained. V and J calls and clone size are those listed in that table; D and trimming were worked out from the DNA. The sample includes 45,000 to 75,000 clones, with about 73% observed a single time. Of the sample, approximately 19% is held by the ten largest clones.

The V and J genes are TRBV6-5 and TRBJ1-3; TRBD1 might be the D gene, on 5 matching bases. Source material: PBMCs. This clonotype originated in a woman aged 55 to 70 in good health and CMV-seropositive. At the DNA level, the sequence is TGTGCCAGCGCTTCTTCGGACAACCTAAACACCATATATTTT. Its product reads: CASASSDNLNTIYF.